The 3 T cell receptor beta chains below come from one sample, sequenced in a study of T and B cells in COVID-19 patients. BIOMED2 TRB-A/B primer pools were used in multiplex TRB PCR. One entry per CDR3 protein, called by TCRdb with MiXCR from the multiplex PCR reads. The sample records a few thousand distinct CDR3 sequences, 25% to 35% being singletons. TRB was amplified from around 250-460 ng of blood genomic DNA. Sequenced: blood. Every receptor here comes from a human donor with active COVID-19.

V gene TRBV4-2 combines with J gene TRBJ2-7, with 7 bases fitting TRBD1. V lost 5 bases and J lost 2; bases outside the gene matches: 15. The CDR3 has 17 residues. The V gene's germline CDR1 is LGHNA and CDR2 YNFKEQ. CDR3 amino acids: CASSLRGARDRAYEQYF. DNA of the CDR3: TGTGCCAGCAGCTTAAGAGGAGCCCGGGACAGAGCCTACGAGCAGTACTTC.

By its share, this clonotype is medium-sized. In DNA, the CDR3 is TGTGCCAGTAGTCTCACGGACATCCCCCCGAGGAATGAGCAGTTCTTC. Translation: CASSLTDIPPRNEQFF. V gene TRBV19 combines with J gene TRBJ2-1, with D possibly TRBD1 on 5 matching bases. V shed 5 bases and J shed 7 bases, with 21 bases lying between them. CDR1 LNHDA and CDR2 SQIVND come from the germline V gene (reference sequence). This CDR3 comprises 16 residues.

The chain links TRBV6-5 to TRBJ1-2; 7 bases align to TRBD1. Germline CDR1 is MNHEY and CDR2 is SVGAGI. This CDR3 has 15 residues. V was clipped by 5 bases and J by 2 bases; unmatched bases: 8. The CDR3 region has the DNA TGTGCCAGCAGTGCCCGACAGGGTAGGAACTATGGCTACACCTTC. This translates into CASSARQGRNYGYTF.